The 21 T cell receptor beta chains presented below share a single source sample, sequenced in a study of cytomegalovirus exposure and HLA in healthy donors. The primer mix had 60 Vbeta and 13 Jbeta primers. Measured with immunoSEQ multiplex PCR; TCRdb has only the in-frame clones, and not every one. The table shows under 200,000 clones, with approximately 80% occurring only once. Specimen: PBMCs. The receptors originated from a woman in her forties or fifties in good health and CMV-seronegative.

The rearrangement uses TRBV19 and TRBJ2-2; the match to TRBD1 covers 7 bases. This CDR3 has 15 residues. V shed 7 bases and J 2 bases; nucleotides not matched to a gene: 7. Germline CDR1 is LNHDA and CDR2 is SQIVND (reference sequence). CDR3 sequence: CASKYGQENTGELFF. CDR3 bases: TGTGCCAGTAAATACGGACAGGAAAACACCGGGGAGCTGTTTTTT.

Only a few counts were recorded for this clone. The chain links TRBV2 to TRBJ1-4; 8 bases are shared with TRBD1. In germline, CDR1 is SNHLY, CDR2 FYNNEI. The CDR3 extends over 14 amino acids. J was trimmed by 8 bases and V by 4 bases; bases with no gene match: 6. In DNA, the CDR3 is TGTGCCAGCAGTGTTGAACAGGGGGGGGAAAAACTGTTTTTT. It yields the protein CASSVEQGGEKLFF.

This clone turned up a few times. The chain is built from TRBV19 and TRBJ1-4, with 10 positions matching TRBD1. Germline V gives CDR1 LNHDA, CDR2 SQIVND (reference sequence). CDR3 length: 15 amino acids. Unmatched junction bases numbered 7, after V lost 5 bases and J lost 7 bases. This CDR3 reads CASSPPGQGGEKLFF. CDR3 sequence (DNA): TGTGCCAGTAGTCCCCCCGGACAGGGGGGTGAAAAACTGTTTTTT.

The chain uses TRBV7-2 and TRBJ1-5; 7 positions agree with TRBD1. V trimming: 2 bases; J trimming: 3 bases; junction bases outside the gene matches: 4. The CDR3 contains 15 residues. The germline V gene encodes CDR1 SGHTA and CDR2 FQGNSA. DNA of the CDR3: TGTGCCAGCAGCTTAACCGGACAGGACAATCAGCCCCAGCATTTT. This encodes CASSLTGQDNQPQHF.

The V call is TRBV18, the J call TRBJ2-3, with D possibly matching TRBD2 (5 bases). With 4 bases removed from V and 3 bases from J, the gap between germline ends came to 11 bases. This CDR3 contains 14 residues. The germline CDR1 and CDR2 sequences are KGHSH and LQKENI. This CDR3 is CASSLTGKTDTQYF. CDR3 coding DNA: TGTGCCAGCTCACTAACGGGAAAAACAGATACGCAGTATTTT.

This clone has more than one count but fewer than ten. In nucleotides, the CDR3 is TGTGCCAGCAGGCCGGGACAGCGCTCCTACGAGCAGTACTTC. It specifies CASRPGQRSYEQYF. The chain links TRBV27 to TRBJ2-7; 7 bases line up with TRBD1. The V gene end was trimmed by 6 bases and the J gene end by 0 bases; junction bases not matched to a gene: 5. The CDR3 has 14 residues. The germline V gene has CDR1 MNHEY and CDR2 SMNVEV (reference sequence).

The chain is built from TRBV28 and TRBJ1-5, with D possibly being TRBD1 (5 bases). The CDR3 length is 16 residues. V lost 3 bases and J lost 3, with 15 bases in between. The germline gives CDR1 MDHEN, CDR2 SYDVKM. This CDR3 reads CASSFTPGRDNQPQHF. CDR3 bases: TGTGCCAGCAGTTTTACCCCAGGCAGGGACAATCAGCCCCAGCATTTT.

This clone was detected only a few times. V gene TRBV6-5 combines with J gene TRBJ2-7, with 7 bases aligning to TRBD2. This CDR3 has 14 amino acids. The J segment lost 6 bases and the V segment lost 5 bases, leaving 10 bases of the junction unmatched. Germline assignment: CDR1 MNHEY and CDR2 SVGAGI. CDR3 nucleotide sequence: TGTGCCAGCAGTGCCGGGGGGTTTCTCTCCGAGCAGTACTTC. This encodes CASSAGGFLSEQYF.

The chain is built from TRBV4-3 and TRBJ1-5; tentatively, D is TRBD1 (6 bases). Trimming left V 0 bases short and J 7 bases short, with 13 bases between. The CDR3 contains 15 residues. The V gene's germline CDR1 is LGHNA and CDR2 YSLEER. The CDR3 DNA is TGCGCCAGCAGCCAAGACCTCGGGGGGCGACAGCCCCAGCATTTT. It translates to CASSQDLGGRQPQHF.

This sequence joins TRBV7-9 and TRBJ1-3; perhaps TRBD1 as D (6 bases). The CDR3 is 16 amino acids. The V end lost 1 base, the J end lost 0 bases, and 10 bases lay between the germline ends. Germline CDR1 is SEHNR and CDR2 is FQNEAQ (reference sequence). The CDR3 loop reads CASSLVGTPSGNTIYF. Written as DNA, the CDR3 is TGTGCCAGCAGCTTAGTTGGGACACCCTCTGGAAACACCATATATTTT. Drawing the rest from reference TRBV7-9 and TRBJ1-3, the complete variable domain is DTGVSQNPRHKITKRGQNVTFRCDPISEHNRLYWYRQTLGQGPEFLTYFQNEAQLEKSRLLSDRFSAERPKGSFSTLEIQRTEQGDSAMYLCASSLVGTPSGNTIYFGEGSWLTVV.

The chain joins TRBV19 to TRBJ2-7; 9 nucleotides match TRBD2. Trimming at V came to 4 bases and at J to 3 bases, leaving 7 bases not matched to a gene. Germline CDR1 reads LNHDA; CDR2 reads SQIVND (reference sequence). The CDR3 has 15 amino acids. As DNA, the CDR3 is TGTGCCAGTAGTAACCCTAGCGGGAAGTTCTACGAGCAGTACTTC. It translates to CASSNPSGKFYEQYF.

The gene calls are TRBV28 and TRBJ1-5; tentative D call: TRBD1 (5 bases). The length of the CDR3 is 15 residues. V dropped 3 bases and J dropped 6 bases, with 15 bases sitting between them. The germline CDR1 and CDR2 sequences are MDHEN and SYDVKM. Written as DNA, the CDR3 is TGTGCCAGCAGTTTTTATGGGGCGGGAGGTCAGCCCCAGCATTTT. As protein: CASSFYGAGGQPQHF.

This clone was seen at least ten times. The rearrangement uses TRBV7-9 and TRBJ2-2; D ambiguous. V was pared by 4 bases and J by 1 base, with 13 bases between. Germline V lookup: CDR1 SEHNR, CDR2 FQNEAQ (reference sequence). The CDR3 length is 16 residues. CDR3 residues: CASSSPVGGNTGELFF. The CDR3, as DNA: TGTGCCAGCAGCTCCCCAGTAGGCGGGAACACCGGGGAGCTGTTTTTT.

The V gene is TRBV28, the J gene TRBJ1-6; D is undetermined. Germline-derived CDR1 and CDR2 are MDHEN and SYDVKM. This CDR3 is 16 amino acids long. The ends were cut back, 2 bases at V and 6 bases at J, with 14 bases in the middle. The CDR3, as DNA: TGTGCCAGCAGTTTAACGAGGGCTAGGCCTAATTCACCCCTCCACTTT. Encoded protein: CASSLTRARPNSPLHF. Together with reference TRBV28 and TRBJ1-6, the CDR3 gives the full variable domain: DVKVTQSSRYLVKRTGEKVFLECVQDMDHENMFWYRQDPGLGLRLIYFSYDVKMKEKGDIPEGYSVSREKKERFSLILESASTNQTSMYLCASSLTRARPNSPLHFGNGTRLTVT.

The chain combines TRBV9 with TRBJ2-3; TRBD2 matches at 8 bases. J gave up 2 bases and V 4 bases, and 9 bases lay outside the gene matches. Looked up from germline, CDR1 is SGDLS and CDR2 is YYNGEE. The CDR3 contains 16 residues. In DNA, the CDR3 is TGTGCCAGCAGCCCCCGGAGCGGGGGCCTCACAGATACGCAGTATTTT. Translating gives CASSPRSGGLTDTQYF.

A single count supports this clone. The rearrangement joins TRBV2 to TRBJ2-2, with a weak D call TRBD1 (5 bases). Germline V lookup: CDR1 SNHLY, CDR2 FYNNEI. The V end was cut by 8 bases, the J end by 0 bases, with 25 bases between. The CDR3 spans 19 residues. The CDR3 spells CASSPQDRQLPTNTGELFF. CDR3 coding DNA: TGTGCCAGCTCCCCCCAAGACCGACAGCTACCTACGAACACCGGGGAGCTGTTTTTT.

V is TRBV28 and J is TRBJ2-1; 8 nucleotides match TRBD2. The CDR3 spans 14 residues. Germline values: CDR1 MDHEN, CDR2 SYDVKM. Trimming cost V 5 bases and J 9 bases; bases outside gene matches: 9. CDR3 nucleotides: TGTGCCAGCAGTCAAGCGGGAGTACCCGGTGAGCAGTTCTTC. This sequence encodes CASSQAGVPGEQFF.

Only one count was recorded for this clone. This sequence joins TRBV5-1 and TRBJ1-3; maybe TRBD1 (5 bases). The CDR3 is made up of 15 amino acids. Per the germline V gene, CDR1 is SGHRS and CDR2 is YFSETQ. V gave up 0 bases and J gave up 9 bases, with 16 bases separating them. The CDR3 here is CASSLVEQAHGTIYF. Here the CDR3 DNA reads TGCGCCAGCAGCTTGGTGGAACAGGCCCACGGCACCATATATTTT.

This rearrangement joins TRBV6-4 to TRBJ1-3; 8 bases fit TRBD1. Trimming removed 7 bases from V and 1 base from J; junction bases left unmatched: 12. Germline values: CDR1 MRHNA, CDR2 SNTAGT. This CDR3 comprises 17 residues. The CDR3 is CASTFPTRQGSGNTIYF. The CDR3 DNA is TGTGCCAGCACCTTCCCCACTCGACAGGGGTCTGGAAACACCATATATTTT.

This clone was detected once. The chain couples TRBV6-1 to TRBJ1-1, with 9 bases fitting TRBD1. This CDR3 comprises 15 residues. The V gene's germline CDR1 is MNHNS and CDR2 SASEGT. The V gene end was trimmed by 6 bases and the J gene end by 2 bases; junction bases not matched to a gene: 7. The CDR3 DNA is TGTGCCAGCAGGACACAGGGGGCAGGAAACACTGAAGCTTTCTTT. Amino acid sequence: CASRTQGAGNTEAFF.

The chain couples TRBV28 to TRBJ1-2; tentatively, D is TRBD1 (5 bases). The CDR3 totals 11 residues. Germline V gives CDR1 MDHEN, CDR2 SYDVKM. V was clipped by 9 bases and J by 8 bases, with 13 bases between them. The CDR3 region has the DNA TGTGCCAGAAGTCCTGGGGGGGGCTACACCTTC. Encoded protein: CARSPGGGYTF.